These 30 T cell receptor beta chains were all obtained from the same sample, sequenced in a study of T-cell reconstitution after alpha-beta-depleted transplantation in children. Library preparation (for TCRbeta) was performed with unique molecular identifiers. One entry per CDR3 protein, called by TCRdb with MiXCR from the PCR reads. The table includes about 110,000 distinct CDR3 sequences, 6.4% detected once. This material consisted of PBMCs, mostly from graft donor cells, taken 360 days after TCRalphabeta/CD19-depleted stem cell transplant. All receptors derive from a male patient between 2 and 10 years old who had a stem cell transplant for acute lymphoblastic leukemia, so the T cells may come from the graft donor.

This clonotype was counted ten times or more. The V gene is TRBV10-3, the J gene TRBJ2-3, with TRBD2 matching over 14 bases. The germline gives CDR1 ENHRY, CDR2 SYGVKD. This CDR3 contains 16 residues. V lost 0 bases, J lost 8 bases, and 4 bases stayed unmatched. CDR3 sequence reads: CAISESRGTSGGTQYF. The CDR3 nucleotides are TGTGCCATCAGTGAGTCCCGAGGGACTAGCGGGGGTACGCAGTATTTT.

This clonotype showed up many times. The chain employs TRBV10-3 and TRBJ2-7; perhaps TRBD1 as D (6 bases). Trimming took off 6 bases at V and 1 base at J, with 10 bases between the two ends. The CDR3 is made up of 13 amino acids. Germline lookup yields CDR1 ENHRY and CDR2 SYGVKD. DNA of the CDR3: TGTGCCATCAGACCCGGACAGTCCTACGAGCAGTACTTC. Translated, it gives CAIRPGQSYEQYF.

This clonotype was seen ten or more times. CDR3 DNA sequence: TGTGCCAGCAGCCAAGAGACACCGACAGATACGCAGTATTTT. It is translated as CASSQETPTDTQYF. The chain uses TRBV4-2 and TRBJ2-3; D remains ambiguous. CDR1 LGHNA and CDR2 YNFKEQ come from the germline V gene. This CDR3 has 14 amino acids. Trimming shortened V by 0 bases and J by 3 bases, and 7 bases separated the two germline ends.

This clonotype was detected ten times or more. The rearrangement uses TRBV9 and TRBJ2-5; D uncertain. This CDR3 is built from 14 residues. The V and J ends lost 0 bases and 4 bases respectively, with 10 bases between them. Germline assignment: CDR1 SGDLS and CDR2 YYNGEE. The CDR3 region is CASSVGVLGETQYF. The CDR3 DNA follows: TGTGCCAGCAGCGTAGGAGTCCTGGGAGAGACCCAGTACTTC.

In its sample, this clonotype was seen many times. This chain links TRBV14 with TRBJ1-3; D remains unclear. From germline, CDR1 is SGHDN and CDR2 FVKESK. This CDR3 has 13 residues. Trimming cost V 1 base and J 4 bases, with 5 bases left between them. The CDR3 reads CASSQGTGNTIYF. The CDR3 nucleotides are TGTGCCAGCAGCCAAGGAACAGGAAACACCATATATTTT.

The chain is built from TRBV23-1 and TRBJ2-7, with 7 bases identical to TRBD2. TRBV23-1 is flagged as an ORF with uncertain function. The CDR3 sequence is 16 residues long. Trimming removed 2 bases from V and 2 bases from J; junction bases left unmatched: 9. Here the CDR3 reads CASSQGGGGKAYEQYF. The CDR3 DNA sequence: TGCGCCAGCAGTCAAGGGGGGGGAGGGAAAGCCTACGAGCAGTACTTC.

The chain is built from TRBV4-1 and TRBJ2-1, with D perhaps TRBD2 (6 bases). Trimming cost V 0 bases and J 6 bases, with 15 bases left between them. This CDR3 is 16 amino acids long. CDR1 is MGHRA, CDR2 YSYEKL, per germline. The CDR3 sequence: CASSQDPTRSTNEQFF. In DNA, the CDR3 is TGCGCCAGCAGCCAAGATCCGACTAGAAGTACCAATGAGCAGTTCTTC.

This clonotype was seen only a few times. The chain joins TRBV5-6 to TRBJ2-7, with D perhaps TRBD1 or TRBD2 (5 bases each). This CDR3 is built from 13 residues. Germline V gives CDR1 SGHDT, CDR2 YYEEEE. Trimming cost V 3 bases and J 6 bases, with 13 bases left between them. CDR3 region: CASSSSGRREQYF. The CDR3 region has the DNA TGTGCCAGCAGCTCCTCAGGGAGACGCGAGCAGTACTTC.

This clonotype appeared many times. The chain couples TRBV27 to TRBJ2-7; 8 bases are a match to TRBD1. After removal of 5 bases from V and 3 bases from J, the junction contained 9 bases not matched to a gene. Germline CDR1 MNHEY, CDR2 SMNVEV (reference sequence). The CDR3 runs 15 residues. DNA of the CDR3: TGTGCCAGCAGTACATCCAGGGGGCGGTTCTACGAGCAGTACTTC. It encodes CASSTSRGRFYEQYF.

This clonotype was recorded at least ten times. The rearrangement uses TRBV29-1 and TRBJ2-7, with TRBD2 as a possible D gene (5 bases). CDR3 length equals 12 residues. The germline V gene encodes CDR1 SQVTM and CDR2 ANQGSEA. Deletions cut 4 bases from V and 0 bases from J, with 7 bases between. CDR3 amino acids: CSVGGSSYEQYF. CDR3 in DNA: TGCAGCGTTGGAGGGAGCTCCTACGAGCAGTACTTC.

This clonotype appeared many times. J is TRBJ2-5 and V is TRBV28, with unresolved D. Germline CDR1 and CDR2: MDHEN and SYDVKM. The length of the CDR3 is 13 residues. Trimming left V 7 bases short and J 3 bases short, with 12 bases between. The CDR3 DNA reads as TGTGCCAGCACCCCGGGCCGAGAAGAGACCCAGTACTTC. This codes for CASTPGREETQYF.

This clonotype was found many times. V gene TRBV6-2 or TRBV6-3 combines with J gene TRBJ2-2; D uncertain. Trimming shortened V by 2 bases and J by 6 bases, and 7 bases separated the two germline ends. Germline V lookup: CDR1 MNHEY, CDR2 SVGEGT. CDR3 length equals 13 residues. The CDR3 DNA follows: TGTGCCAGCAGTTACATAGACCCCGGGGAGCTGTTTTTT. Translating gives CASSYIDPGELFF.

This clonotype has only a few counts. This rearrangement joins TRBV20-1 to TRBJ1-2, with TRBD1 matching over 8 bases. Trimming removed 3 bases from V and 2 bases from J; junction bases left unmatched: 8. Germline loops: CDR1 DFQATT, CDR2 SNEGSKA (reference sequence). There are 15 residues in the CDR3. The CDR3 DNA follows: TGCAGTGCTAGTTCGCCACAGGGGGGAAACTATGGCTACACCTTC. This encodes CSASSPQGGNYGYTF.

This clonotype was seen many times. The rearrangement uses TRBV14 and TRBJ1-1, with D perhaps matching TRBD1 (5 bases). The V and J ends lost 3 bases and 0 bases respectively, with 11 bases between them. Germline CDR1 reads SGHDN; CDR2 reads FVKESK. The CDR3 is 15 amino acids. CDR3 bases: TGTGCCAGCAGCCAGTTCAGGGTTCTGAACACTGAAGCTTTCTTT. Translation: CASSQFRVLNTEAFF.

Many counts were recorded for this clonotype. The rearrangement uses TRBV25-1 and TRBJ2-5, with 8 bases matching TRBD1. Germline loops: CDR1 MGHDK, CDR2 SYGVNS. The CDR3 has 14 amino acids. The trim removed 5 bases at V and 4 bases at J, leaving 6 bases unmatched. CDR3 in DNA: TGTGCCAGCAGTAGGGACAGGAGGGGAGAGACCCAGTACTTC. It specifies CASSRDRRGETQYF. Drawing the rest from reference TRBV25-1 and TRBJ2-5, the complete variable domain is EADIYQTPRYLVIGTGKKITLECSQTMGHDKMYWYQQDPGMELHLIHYSYGVNSTEKGDLSSESTVSRIRTEHFPLTLESARPSHTSQYLCASSRDRRGETQYFGPGTRLLVL.

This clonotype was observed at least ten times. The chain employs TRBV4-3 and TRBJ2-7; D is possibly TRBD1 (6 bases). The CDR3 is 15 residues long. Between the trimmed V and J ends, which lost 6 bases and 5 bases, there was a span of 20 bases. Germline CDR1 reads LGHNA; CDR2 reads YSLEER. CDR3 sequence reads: CASSPLTGLRDEQYF. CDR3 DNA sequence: TGCGCCAGCAGTCCCCTGACAGGACTTCGTGACGAGCAGTACTTC.

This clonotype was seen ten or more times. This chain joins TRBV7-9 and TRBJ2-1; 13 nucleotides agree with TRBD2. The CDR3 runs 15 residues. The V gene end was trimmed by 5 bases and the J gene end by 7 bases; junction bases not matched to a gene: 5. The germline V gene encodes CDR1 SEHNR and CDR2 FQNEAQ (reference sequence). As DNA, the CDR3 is TGTGCCAGCAGCCCGGGACTAGCGGGAATGAATGAGCAGTTCTTC. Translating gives CASSPGLAGMNEQFF.

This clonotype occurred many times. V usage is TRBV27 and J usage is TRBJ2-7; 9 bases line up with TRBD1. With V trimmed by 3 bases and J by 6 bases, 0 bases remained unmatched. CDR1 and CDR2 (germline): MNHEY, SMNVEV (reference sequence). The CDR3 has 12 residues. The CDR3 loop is CASSLTGGEQYF. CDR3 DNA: TGTGCCAGCAGTTTGACAGGGGGCGAGCAGTACTTC.

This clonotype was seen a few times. CDR3: CASSRTGPNTGELFF. Here the CDR3 DNA reads TGTGCCAGCTCCCGGACAGGGCCGAACACCGGGGAGCTGTTTTTT. J is TRBJ2-2 and V is TRBV18; TRBD1 matches 8 bases. V lost 6 bases and J lost 0; bases outside the gene matches: 3. CDR1 and CDR2 (germline): KGHSH, LQKENI. CDR3 length: 15 amino acids.

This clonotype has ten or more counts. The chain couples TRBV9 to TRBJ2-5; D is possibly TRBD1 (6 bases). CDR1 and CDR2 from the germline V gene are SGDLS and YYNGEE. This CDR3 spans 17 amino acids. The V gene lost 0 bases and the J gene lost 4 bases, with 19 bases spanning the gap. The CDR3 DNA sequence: TGTGCCAGCAGCGTAGCGCCTTCTCGGGCCAGGGGAGAGACCCAGTACTTC. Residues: CASSVAPSRARGETQYF.

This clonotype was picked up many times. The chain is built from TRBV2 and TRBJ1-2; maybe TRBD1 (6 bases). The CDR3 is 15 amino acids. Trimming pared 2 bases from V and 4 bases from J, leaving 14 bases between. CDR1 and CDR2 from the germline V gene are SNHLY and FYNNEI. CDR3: CASSERDRQVYGYTF. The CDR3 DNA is TGTGCCAGCAGTGAAAGGGATCGACAGGTCTATGGCTACACCTTC.

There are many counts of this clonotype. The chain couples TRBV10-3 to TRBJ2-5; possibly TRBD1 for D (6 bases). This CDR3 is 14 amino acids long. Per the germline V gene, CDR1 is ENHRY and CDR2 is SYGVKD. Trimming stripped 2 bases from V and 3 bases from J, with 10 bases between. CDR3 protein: CAISERRTEETQYF. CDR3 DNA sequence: TGTGCCATCAGTGAGAGAAGGACAGAAGAGACCCAGTACTTC.

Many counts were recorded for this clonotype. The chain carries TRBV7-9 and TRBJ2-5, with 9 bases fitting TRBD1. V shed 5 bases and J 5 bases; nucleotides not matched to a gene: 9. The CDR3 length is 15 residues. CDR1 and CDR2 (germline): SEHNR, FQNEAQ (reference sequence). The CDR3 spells CASSPPGQGLETQYF. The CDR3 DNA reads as TGTGCCAGCAGCCCCCCGGGACAGGGTTTGGAGACCCAGTACTTC.

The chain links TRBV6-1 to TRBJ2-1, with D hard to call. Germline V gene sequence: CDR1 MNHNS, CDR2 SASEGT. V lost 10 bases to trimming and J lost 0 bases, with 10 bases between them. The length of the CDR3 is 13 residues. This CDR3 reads CATARNSYNEQFF. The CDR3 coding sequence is TGTGCCACCGCCCGAAACTCCTACAATGAGCAGTTCTTC.

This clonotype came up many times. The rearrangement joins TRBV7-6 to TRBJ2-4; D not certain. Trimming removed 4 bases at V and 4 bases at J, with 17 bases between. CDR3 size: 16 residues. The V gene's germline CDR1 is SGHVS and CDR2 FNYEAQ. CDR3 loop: CASSSTYSRPKNIQYF. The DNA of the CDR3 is TGTGCCAGCAGCTCCACCTACAGTCGTCCGAAAAACATTCAGTACTTC.

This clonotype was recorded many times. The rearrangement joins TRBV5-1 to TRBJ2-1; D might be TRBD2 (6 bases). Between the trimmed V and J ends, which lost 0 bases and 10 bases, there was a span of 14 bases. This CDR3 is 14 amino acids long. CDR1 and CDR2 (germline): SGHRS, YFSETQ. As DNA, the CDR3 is TGCGCCAGCAGCTTGGGGGTAGCGGAAGAAGAGCAGTTCTTC. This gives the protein CASSLGVAEEEQFF.

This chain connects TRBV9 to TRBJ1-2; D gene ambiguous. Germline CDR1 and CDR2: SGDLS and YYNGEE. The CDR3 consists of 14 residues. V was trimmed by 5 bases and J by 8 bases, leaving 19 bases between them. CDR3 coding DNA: TGTGCCAGCAGGGTCCTAGTAGGGTCGGGGGGCTACACCTTC. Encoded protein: CASRVLVGSGGYTF.

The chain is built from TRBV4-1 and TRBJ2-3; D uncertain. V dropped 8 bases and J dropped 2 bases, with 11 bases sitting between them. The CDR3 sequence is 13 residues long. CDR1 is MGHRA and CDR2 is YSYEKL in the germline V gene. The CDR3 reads CASGEENTDTQYF. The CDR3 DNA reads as TGCGCCAGCGGGGAAGAGAACACAGATACGCAGTATTTT.

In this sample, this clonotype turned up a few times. CDR3 DNA: TGCAGTGCTAGGCGAGGGTCTAGCTCCTACAATGAGCAGTTCTTC. It codes for CSARRGSSSYNEQFF. The chain carries TRBV20-1 and TRBJ2-1; weak D call: TRBD2 (5 bases). CDR1 and CDR2 from the germline V gene are DFQATT and SNEGSKA (reference sequence). Trimming shortened V by 3 bases and J by 0 bases, and 12 bases separated the two germline ends. This CDR3 region has 15 residues.

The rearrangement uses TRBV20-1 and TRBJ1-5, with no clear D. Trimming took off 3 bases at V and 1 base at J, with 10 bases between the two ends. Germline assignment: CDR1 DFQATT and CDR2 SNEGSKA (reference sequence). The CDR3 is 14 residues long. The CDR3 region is CSASPGVSNQPQHF. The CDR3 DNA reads TGCAGTGCTAGTCCGGGTGTAAGCAATCAGCCCCAGCATTTT.